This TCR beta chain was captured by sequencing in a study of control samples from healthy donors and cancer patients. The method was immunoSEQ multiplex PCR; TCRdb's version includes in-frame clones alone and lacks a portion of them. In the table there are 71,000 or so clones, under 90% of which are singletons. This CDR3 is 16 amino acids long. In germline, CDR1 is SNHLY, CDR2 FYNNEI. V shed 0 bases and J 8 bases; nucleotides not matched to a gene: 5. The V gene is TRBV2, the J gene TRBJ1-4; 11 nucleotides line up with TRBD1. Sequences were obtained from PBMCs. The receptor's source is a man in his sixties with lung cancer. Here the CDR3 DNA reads TGTGCCAGCAGTGAAGCGCGGACAGGGGGCCGAGAAAAACTGTTTTTT. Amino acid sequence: CASSEARTGGREKLFF.